Sequencing of this T cell receptor (beta chain) was carried out in a study of blood T cell repertoires in COVID-19. Study overall: Samples of COVID-19 (acute and convalescent) were obtained from the United States, Italy and Spain. PBMCs, B-cell-depleted T cells, or T cells provided the cDNA or gDNA that made up the material.

V lost 6 bases to trimming and J lost 1 base, with 16 bases between them. This CDR3 comprises 16 residues. From germline, CDR1 is MDHEN and CDR2 SYDVKM. In the authors' methods: How many nucleated cells were present was estimated from reference gene primer amplification. TCRdb's table, derived via immunoSEQ multiplex PCR, lists solely in-frame clones and lacks some. The DNA gave D and trimming, while V, J and clone size come from that table. The sample records about 15,000 clones, under 95% being singletons. The specimen sequenced was peripheral blood. This receptor was obtained from a man aged 60-69 years with active COVID-19. The V gene is TRBV28, the J gene TRBJ1-5; no clear D. CDR3 loop: CASSPFPIVSNQPQHF. CDR3 nucleotides: TGTGCCAGCAGCCCATTCCCCATTGTGAGCAATCAGCCCCAGCATTTT.